This T cell receptor beta chain was identified in a study of shared clonotypes between healthy human individuals. Deletions cut 0 bases from V and 1 base from J, with 7 bases between. Per the germline V gene, CDR1 is SGHRS and CDR2 is YFSETQ. The CDR3 length is 14 residues. As regards this clone: What it binds is not known. This CDR3 is also generated by other DNA sequences in the sample.

Profiled with immunoSEQ multiplex PCR; TCRdb holds only in-frame clones, not every one. The sample contains more than 900,000 clones, 70% to 80% of which appear only once. Regarding the study as a whole: Clonotypes shared by all four sorted-subset donors had higher generation probabilities than non-shared clonotypes.

Sequencing was carried out using memory CD4+ T cells from PBMCs. Stated subset: CD45RA-negative fraction. This chain uses TRBV5-1 with TRBJ1-1; maybe TRBD1 (5 bases). The clonotype comes from a young man in good health. Some clones in this sample may be carry-over from other donors' samples. As DNA, the CDR3 is TGCGCCAGCAGCTTGGGTGGGGCGAACACTGAAGCTTTCTTT. Amino acids: CASSLGGANTEAFF.